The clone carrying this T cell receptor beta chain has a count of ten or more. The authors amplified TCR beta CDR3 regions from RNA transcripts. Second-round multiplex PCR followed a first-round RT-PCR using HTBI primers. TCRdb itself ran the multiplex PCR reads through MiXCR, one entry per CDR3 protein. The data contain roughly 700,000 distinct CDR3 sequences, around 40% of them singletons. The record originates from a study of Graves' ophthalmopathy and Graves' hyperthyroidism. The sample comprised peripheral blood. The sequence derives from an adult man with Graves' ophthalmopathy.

CDR3: CASSRGGQGLSGANVLTF. CDR3 bases: TGTGCCAGCAGCCGGGGTGGACAGGGCCTCTCTGGGGCCAACGTCCTGACTTTC. V is TRBV7-9 and J is TRBJ2-6; 8 bases fit TRBD1. V was clipped by 5 bases and J by 0 bases; unmatched bases: 9. This CDR3 comprises 18 residues. In germline, CDR1 is SEHNR, CDR2 FQNEAQ (reference sequence).